The rows below give T cell receptor beta chains drawn from one sample of a study of blood T cell repertoires in COVID-19. The data were produced by immunoSEQ multiplex PCR, yet TCRdb's version contains in-frame clones alone and is incomplete. The sample lists 200,000 to 250,000 clones; 80% to 90% were seen once. The specimen sequenced was peripheral blood. The source of these receptors is a man in his fifties with active or convalescent COVID-19. Each CDR3 is given with its conserved first and last residue. The D gene is left open where the match is weak. Rows give clone size only sometimes, using once, few, many, or a class for an expanded clone.

cdr3_aa cdr3_nt j_call clone_size v_call d_call cdr3_length
CASRFRGYGYTF TGTGCCAGCAGGTTCAGGGGTTATGGCTACACCTTC TRBJ1-2 - TRBV7-2 - 12
CASSSQKVAGKLRETQYF TGCGCCAGCAGCTCCCAGAAGGTAGCGGGAAAGTTGAGAGAGACCCAGTACTTC TRBJ2-5 - TRBV5-1 TRBD2 18
CASSSQGGHQETQYF TGCGCCAGCAGCTCCCAGGGGGGTCACCAAGAGACCCAGTACTTC TRBJ2-5 - TRBV5-1 - 15
CASSLGQGSEAFF TGTGCCAGCAGCTTAGGACAGGGCTCTGAAGCTTTCTTT TRBJ1-1 - TRBV11-3 TRBD1 13
CASSPRRATNEKLFF TGTGCCAGCTCACCAAGGCGGGCAACTAATGAAAAACTGTTTTTT TRBJ1-4 - TRBV18 - 15
CASTQSGVRSPLHF TGTGCCAGCACCCAATCGGGGGTAAGGTCACCCCTCCACTTT TRBJ1-6 - TRBV28 - 14
CASSLSRTSVYNEQFF TGTGCCAGCAGTTTATCCAGGACTAGCGTTTACAATGAGCAGTTCTTC TRBJ2-1 - TRBV28 TRBD2 16
CASRTGSATNEKLFF TGTGCCAGCAGAACAGGGTCTGCAACTAATGAAAAACTGTTTTTT TRBJ1-4 once TRBV6-6 - 15
CASSLARYWNSPLHF TGTGCCAGCAGCTTAGCGCGGTACTGGAATTCACCCCTCCACTTT TRBJ1-6 - TRBV7-8 - 15
CASSQEGEWGYTF TGTGCCAGCAGCCAAGAAGGGGAATGGGGCTACACCTTC TRBJ1-2 - TRBV3-1/TRBV3-2 - 13
CASSLGGRARQETQYF TGTGCCAGCAGCTTAGGAGGCAGGGCACGCCAAGAGACCCAGTACTTC TRBJ2-5 - TRBV11-3 - 16
CASSYNRGETQYF TGTGCCAGCAGTTACAACAGGGGAGAGACCCAGTACTTC TRBJ2-5 - TRBV2 TRBD1 13
CASSSTGYGYTF TGTGCCAGCAGTTCGACAGGGTACGGCTACACCTTC TRBJ1-2 - TRBV28 TRBD1 12
CASSLVLIDGYTF TGTGCCAGCAGCTTAGTGCTAATTGATGGCTACACCTTC TRBJ1-2 - TRBV7-2 - 13
CASSLGEAYNSPLHF TGCGCCAGCAGCCTGGGCGAAGCGTATAATTCACCCCTCCACTTT TRBJ1-6 - TRBV5-1 - 15
CASSADREQPQHF TGTGCCAGCAGTGCTGACAGGGAACAGCCCCAGCATTTT TRBJ1-5 - TRBV2 TRBD1 13
CASSLERGGRVTQYF TGTGCCAGCAGTTTAGAGCGGGGGGGCCGAGTTACGCAGTATTTT TRBJ2-3 - TRBV27 TRBD2 15
CASNPGGGEHEQYF TGTGCCAGCAACCCGGGGGGGGGCGAGCACGAGCAGTACTTC TRBJ2-7 - TRBV28 TRBD2 14
CASSLEGRGNTEAFF TGCGCCAGCAGCCTGGAGGGAAGGGGGAACACTGAAGCTTTCTTT TRBJ1-1 - TRBV5-1 - 15
CASSLEQNTGELFF TGTGCCAGCAGCTTAGAGCAGAACACCGGGGAGCTGTTTTTT TRBJ2-2 - TRBV7-2 - 14
CASSPRLAGASIDEQFF TGTGCCAGCAGCCCGCGACTAGCGGGAGCTTCAATAGATGAGCAGTTCTTC TRBJ2-1 - TRBV7-3 TRBD2 17
CASRTGANTGELFF TGTGCCAGCAGGACAGGGGCAAACACCGGGGAGCTGTTTTTT TRBJ2-2 - TRBV28 TRBD1 14
CASNPQAYAKVGGYTF TGTGCCAGTAACCCCCAGGCATACGCAAAGGTAGGTGGCTACACCTTC TRBJ1-2 once TRBV19 - 16
CASRQGVVNEQFF TGTGCCAGCAGACAGGGGGTGGTTAATGAGCAGTTCTTC TRBJ2-1 - TRBV6-5 TRBD1 13
CASSLAGQGAWGYTF TGTGCCAGCAGCTTAGCAGGCCAGGGGGCTTGGGGCTACACCTTC TRBJ1-2 - TRBV7-9 TRBD1 15
CASRDQGSYNEQFF TGTGCCAGTCGCGATCAGGGCTCCTACAATGAGCAGTTCTTC TRBJ2-1 - TRBV19 - 14
CASKGGDRGYQPQHF TGTGCCAGCAAAGGCGGAGACAGGGGTTATCAGCCCCAGCATTTT TRBJ1-5 - TRBV19 TRBD1 15
CASSLDTSELSYEQYF TGCGCCAGCAGCTTGGATACTAGCGAACTCTCCTACGAGCAGTACTTC TRBJ2-7 - TRBV5-1 TRBD2 16